This entry lists 27 T cell receptor beta chains sequenced from one sample in a study of blood T cells in healthy people across ages. The second PCR ran about 6 to 12 cycles with a sample-barcoded 5' primer and J-beta primers. TCRdb reanalysed the 5' RACE reads using MiXCR and keeps one entry per CDR3 protein. The sample has around 1,900,000 distinct CDR3 sequences; more than 35% are singletons. Sample: blood. The receptors stem from a human donor in good health.

This clonotype has more than one count but fewer than ten. The gene calls are TRBV11-2 and TRBJ2-3; 8 nucleotides align to TRBD2. Trimming removed 3 bases from V and 1 base from J; junction bases left unmatched: 3. Germline V gives CDR1 SGHAT, CDR2 FQNNGV. The CDR3 is made up of 15 amino acids. The CDR3 nucleotides read TGTGCCAGCAGCTTTCTAGCGGGTCGCACAGATACGCAGTATTTT. It is translated as CASSFLAGRTDTQYF. Variable domain in full (rest from reference TRBV11-2 and TRBJ2-3): EAGVAQSPRYKIIEKRQSVAFWCNPISGHATLYWYQQILGQGPKLLIQFQNNGVVDDSQLPKDRFSAERLKGVDSTLKIQPAKLEDSAVYLCASSFLAGRTDTQYFGPGTRLTVL.

CDR3 sequence: CSATGTPNQPQHF. In DNA form, the CDR3 reads TGCAGTGCTACCGGGACTCCCAATCAGCCCCAGCATTTT. The chain recombines TRBV20-1 with TRBJ1-5; possibly TRBD1 for D (5 bases). This CDR3 has 13 residues. Germline-derived CDR1 and CDR2 are DFQATT and SNEGSKA (reference sequence). V was shortened by 4 bases and J by 3 bases, with 10 bases between the two germline ends.

Only a few counts were recorded for this clonotype. The chain employs TRBV7-2 and TRBJ1-1; unclear D gene. The CDR3 totals 14 residues. The V gene's germline CDR1 is SGHTA and CDR2 FQGNSA. Trimming pared 3 bases from V and 1 base from J, leaving 9 bases between. CDR3 sequence (DNA): TGTGCCAGCAGCTTTTTGCTGAGGAACACTGAAGCTTTCTTT. Its protein is CASSFLLRNTEAFF.

The genes are TRBV5-1 and TRBJ1-2, with 7 bases fitting TRBD1. The CDR3 spans 13 residues. Losses at the gene ends were 4 bases for V and 8 bases for J; bases not matched to a gene: 8. Germline assignment: CDR1 SGHRS and CDR2 YFSETQ. The CDR3 here is CASSAPRQGGYTF. CDR3 coding DNA: TGCGCCAGCAGCGCTCCTCGACAGGGCGGCTACACCTTC.

V usage is TRBV12-3 or TRBV12-4 and J usage is TRBJ2-5; D perhaps matches TRBD1 (5 bases). The CDR3 length is 17 residues. V was clipped by 3 bases and J by 5 bases, with 22 bases between them. As DNA, the CDR3 is TGTGCCAGCAGTTTGCCCCTGCAGGGCTGGGCAGGGGAGACCCAGTACTTC. This translates into CASSLPLQGWAGETQYF.

A note on this clonotype: One junction end disagrees with the germline gene, perhaps due to a read error. The CDR3 sequence is CAGSRTPGQAPGGSYTF. Written as DNA, the CDR3 is TGTGCCGGCAGTCGTACCCCGGGACAGGCTCCAGGGGGTAGCTACACCTTC. The chain is built from TRBV6-2 or TRBV6-3 and TRBJ1-2; 8 bases are shared with TRBD1. This CDR3 is built from 17 residues. Germline lookup yields CDR1 MNHEY and CDR2 SVGEGT.

The rearrangement uses TRBV6-2 or TRBV6-3 and TRBJ1-2; D remains unclear. The ends were cut back, 6 bases at V and 10 bases at J, with 12 bases in the middle. In germline, CDR1 is MNHEY, CDR2 SVGEGT. This CDR3 is 11 amino acids long. The DNA for the CDR3 is TGTGCCAGCAGATCCGGGCCCACCTACACCTTC. Translating gives CASRSGPTYTF.

This clonotype showed up just a few times. The J gene is TRBJ2-3, the V gene TRBV7-2; D might be TRBD1 (5 bases). CDR1 is SGHTA and CDR2 is FQGNSA in the germline V gene. The V end lost 6 bases, the J end lost 2 bases, and 18 bases lay between the germline ends. The CDR3 contains 16 residues. The CDR3 coding sequence is TGTGCCAGCAGTTCGGAGTCCTGGGGCGCCACAGATACGCAGTATTTT. Encoded protein: CASSSESWGATDTQYF.

The chain has TRBV24-1 and TRBJ2-5; 7 bases are shared with TRBD2. With V trimmed by 3 bases and J by 10 bases, 10 bases remained unmatched. The CDR3 runs to 14 residues. Germline CDR1 reads KGHDR; CDR2 reads SFDVKD. CDR3 region: CATSDRDYRSVQYF. CDR3 DNA: TGTGCCACCAGTGATCGGGACTACCGTTCGGTCCAGTACTTC.

This clonotype has a handful of counts. The genes are TRBV28 and TRBJ2-7, with D possibly being TRBD1 or TRBD2 (5 bases each). The CDR3 extends over 18 amino acids. With 6 bases removed from V and 2 bases from J, the gap between germline ends came to 26 bases. CDR1 MDHEN and CDR2 SYDVKM come from the germline V gene. CDR3 sequence: CASRPLRDRTFIPYEQYF. In DNA, the CDR3 is TGTGCCAGCAGGCCCCTTCGGGACCGAACTTTTATCCCCTACGAGCAGTACTTC.

The sample holds a few counts of this clonotype. The J gene is TRBJ2-2, the V gene TRBV6-2 or TRBV6-3; D is possibly TRBD1 (6 bases). The germline V gene has CDR1 MNHEY and CDR2 SVGEGT. V was shortened by 6 bases and J by 6 bases, with 14 bases between the two germline ends. CDR3 length: 14 residues. CDR3: CASSGTGFPGELFF. The CDR3, as DNA: TGTGCCAGCAGCGGCACAGGGTTCCCCGGGGAGCTGTTTTTT.

This clonotype was found many times. The chain employs TRBV4-3 and TRBJ2-6, with D uncertain. This CDR3 has 16 residues. Germline V gene lookup returns CDR1 LGHNA and CDR2 YSLEER. Deletions cut 4 bases from V and 4 bases from J, with 14 bases between. DNA for the CDR3: TGCGCCAGCAGCCGTGACTCCTTCGAGGGGGCCAACGTCCTGACTTTC. It encodes CASSRDSFEGANVLTF.

The rearrangement links TRBV12-3 or TRBV12-4 to TRBJ2-1; D is ambiguous. This CDR3 contains 12 residues. Trimming left V 8 bases short and J 1 base short, with 6 bases between. CDR3 residues: CASQQSYNEQFF. In nucleotides, the CDR3 is TGTGCCAGCCAACAGTCCTACAATGAGCAGTTCTTC.

V and J are TRBV12-3 or TRBV12-4 and TRBJ1-2, with D unclear. This CDR3 has 13 residues. Trimming took 6 bases from V and 3 from J, leaving 11 bases between them. CDR3 amino acids: CASRSKAYYGYTF. The CDR3 DNA reads as TGTGCCAGCAGGTCGAAGGCTTACTATGGCTACACCTTC.

This chain joins TRBV20-1 and TRBJ1-2, with 7 bases aligning to TRBD1. Trimming cost V 6 bases and J 6 bases; bases outside gene matches: 13. CDR3 length equals 14 residues. The germline V gene encodes CDR1 DFQATT and CDR2 SNEGSKA (reference sequence). The CDR3 DNA reads TGCAGTGCGTCAGGGGGGACAACAACAAATGGCTACACCTTC. This codes for CSASGGTTTNGYTF.

The J gene is TRBJ2-3, the V gene TRBV9; 8 nucleotides line up with TRBD2. Germline loops: CDR1 SGDLS, CDR2 YYNGEE. With V trimmed by 2 bases and J by 1 base, 6 bases remained unmatched. This CDR3 region has 16 residues. This CDR3 reads CASSVHIGGGTDTQYF. The CDR3 DNA follows: TGTGCCAGCAGCGTCCATATCGGGGGGGGCACAGATACGCAGTATTTT.

The CDR3 loop is CASSQQGTLYGYTF. The CDR3 region has the DNA TGTGCCAGCAGTCAACAGGGGACTCTCTATGGCTACACCTTC. The chain has TRBV7-2 and TRBJ1-2; the match to TRBD1 covers 7 bases. Germline CDR1 and CDR2: SGHTA and FQGNSA. With 6 bases clipped from V and 4 bases from J, the junction kept 8 bases outside the gene matches. This CDR3 spans 14 amino acids. Drawing the rest from reference TRBV7-2 and TRBJ1-2, the complete variable domain is GAGVSQSPSNKVTEKGKDVELRCDPISGHTALYWYRQSLGQGLEFLIYFQGNSAPDKSGLPSDRFSAERTGGSVSTLTIQRTQQEDSAVYLCASSQQGTLYGYTFGSGTRLTVV.

This clonotype has just a few counts. The V call is TRBV28, the J call TRBJ2-4, with D unclear. V was clipped by 10 bases and J by 13 bases, with 26 bases between them. CDR3 length: 14 residues. Germline CDR1 reads MDHEN; CDR2 reads SYDVKM. CDR3 sequence (DNA): TGTGCCACTACGAAACAGTTGAGACCGGAAGAGCAGTACTTC. This encodes CATTKQLRPEEQYF.

The chain employs TRBV6-2 or TRBV6-3 and TRBJ2-7; no clear D gene. The CDR3 sequence is 15 residues long. Trimming left V 5 bases short and J 2 bases short, with 16 bases between. Germline loops: CDR1 MNHEY, CDR2 SVGEGT. The CDR3 DNA reads as TGTGCCAGCAGTCTACCTCGGACGTCAACCTACGAGCAGTACTTC. Translated, it gives CASSLPRTSTYEQYF.

The CDR3 DNA reads as TGTGCCAGCAGCCAAGCCGACAGGACGATCACAGATACGCAGTATTTT. It translates to CASSQADRTITDTQYF. This chain links TRBV4-2 with TRBJ2-3; D possibly corresponds to TRBD1 (6 bases). The CDR3 spans 16 residues. Germline CDR1 LGHNA, CDR2 YNFKEQ. V was cut by 1 base and J by 2 bases, with 13 bases left in between.

This clonotype was observed a handful of times. This CDR3 reads CASSVMMDTEAFF. CDR3 in DNA: TGTGCCAGCAGCGTTATGATGGACACTGAAGCTTTCTTT. The chain uses TRBV7-3 and TRBJ1-1; D is unresolved. This CDR3 has 13 amino acids. The V end was cut by 5 bases, the J end by 3 bases, with 10 bases between. Germline CDR1 and CDR2: SGHTA and FQGTGA.

The chain is built from TRBV7-9 and TRBJ2-1; possible D gene TRBD1, 6 bases. V lost 4 bases to trimming and J lost 6 bases, with 13 bases between them. Germline values: CDR1 SEHNR, CDR2 FQNEAQ (reference sequence). The CDR3 runs 14 residues. In DNA, the CDR3 is TGTGCCAGCAGCTACTGGGACAAACGCAATGAGCAGTTCTTC. Protein product: CASSYWDKRNEQFF.

Notes on this clonotype: Being one base from a much bigger clone, this may be a read error. V gene TRBV7-2 combines with J gene TRBJ2-4; 8 bases are shared with TRBD1. Germline CDR1 SGHTA, CDR2 FQGNSA. This CDR3 comprises 13 residues. The junction had 3 bases not matched to a gene; V was cut back by 2 bases and J by 9 bases. CDR3 sequence reads: CASSLRQGSIQYF. CDR3 coding DNA: TGTGCCAGCAGCTTACGACAGGGGAGCATTCAGTACTTC.

The rearrangement uses TRBV20-1 and TRBJ2-7; 9 bases agree with TRBD1. The CDR3 extends over 14 amino acids. Germline loops: CDR1 DFQATT, CDR2 SNEGSKA (reference sequence). Trimming removed 5 bases from V and 1 base from J; junction bases left unmatched: 6. The CDR3 nucleotides are TGCAGTGCTTCGTACAGGGGGCTGTCCTACGAGCAGTACTTC. It is translated as CSASYRGLSYEQYF.

This clonotype has more than one count but fewer than ten. The chain recombines TRBV7-6 with TRBJ2-5; 9 bases agree with TRBD2. Germline V gene lookup returns CDR1 SGHVS and CDR2 FNYEAQ. Trimming removed 3 bases from V and 0 bases from J; junction bases left unmatched: 5. The CDR3 is 16 amino acids. This CDR3 is CASSLTSGWYQETQYF. For the CDR3, the DNA is TGTGCCAGCAGCTTGACTAGCGGTTGGTACCAAGAGACCCAGTACTTC.

This clonotype was seen ten or more times. The V and J genes are TRBV13 and TRBJ2-3; 9 nucleotides agree with TRBD1. Unmatched junction bases numbered 3, after V lost 4 bases and J lost 1 base. This CDR3 contains 15 residues. Germline V CDR1 and CDR2: PRHDT, FYEKMQ (reference sequence). The CDR3 nucleotides read TGTGCCAGCAGCTCCCGGGACAGGGGCACAGATACGCAGTATTTT. Its translation: CASSSRDRGTDTQYF.

In regard to this clonotype: Sequence at one end of the junction differs from germline and may be a read error. V is TRBV10-2 and J is TRBJ1-1; no definite D call. Germline V CDR1 and CDR2: WSHSY, SAAADI. This CDR3 is built from 13 residues. The CDR3 sequence is CASRESGFTEAFF. The CDR3, as DNA: TGCGCCAGCAGGGAGTCGGGTTTCACTGAAGCTTTCTTT.